The 25 T cell receptor beta chains in this list originate from one sample, sequenced in a study of neurological immune-mediated disorders. In TCRdb, the 5' RACE reads were re-called with MiXCR into one record per CDR3 protein. Of around 71,000 distinct CDR3 sequences in the sample, around 13% were seen once. As to time point: longitudinal time-point 1 (baseline). Sequencing used PBMCs. The receptors stem from a female donor with HTLV-1-associated myelopathy (HAM/TSP).

This clonotype was detected ten times or more. Sequence at one end of the junction differs from germline and may be a read error. V usage is TRBV5-1 and J usage is TRBJ1-2, with 7 bases identical to TRBD1. The length of the CDR3 is 14 residues. Germline-derived CDR1 and CDR2 are SGHRS and YFSETQ. The CDR3: CASSLSGAGGIRAF. The DNA of the CDR3 is TGCGCCAGCAGCTTGTCGGGGGCAGGGGGTATTAGAGCCTTC.

This clonotype has at least ten counts. The chain uses TRBV7-9 and TRBJ1-1; D is perhaps TRBD1 (5 bases). The CDR3 totals 15 residues. The V end lost 1 base, the J end lost 13 bases, and 22 bases lay between the germline ends. The V gene's germline CDR1 is SEHNR and CDR2 FQNEAQ (reference sequence). Here the CDR3 reads CASSLDHGEGVRVFF. The CDR3 DNA sequence: TGTGCCAGCAGCTTAGATCACGGGGAAGGGGTTAGAGTTTTCTTT.

This clonotype was counted many times. V is TRBV3-1 and J is TRBJ1-1; 9 nucleotides match TRBD1. The CDR3 spans 15 residues. From germline, CDR1 is LGHDT and CDR2 YNNKEL (reference sequence). Unmatched junction bases numbered 11, after V lost 6 bases and J lost 6 bases. CDR3 in DNA: TGTGCCAGCAGATATCAGACAGGGGGGGAATCTGAAGCTTTCTTT. Protein sequence: CASRYQTGGESEAFF.

The genes are TRBV20-1 and TRBJ2-5; D might be TRBD1 (6 bases). Germline values: CDR1 DFQATT, CDR2 SNEGSKA (reference sequence). There are 13 residues in the CDR3. With 5 bases removed from V and 4 bases from J, the gap between germline ends came to 14 bases. Here the CDR3 DNA reads TGCAGTGCTGCAGCAGGGGCTGGAGAGACCCAGTACTTC. It specifies CSAAAGAGETQYF.

This clonotype was counted at least ten times. The rearrangement links TRBV10-1 to TRBJ2-5; 7 nucleotides align to TRBD1. Germline CDR1 is WNHNN and CDR2 is SYGVQD (reference sequence). V dropped 3 bases and J dropped 2; count of bases not matched to a gene: 6. This CDR3 is 15 amino acids long. CDR3 in DNA: TGCGCCAGCAGTGACCGGGACAGAAATCAAGAGACCCAGTACTTC. Its translation is CASSDRDRNQETQYF.

The chain has TRBV18 and TRBJ2-7; 8 positions agree with TRBD2. The CDR3 runs 15 residues. CDR1 and CDR2 from the germline V gene are KGHSH and LQKENI. Trimming cost V 5 bases and J 3 bases; bases outside gene matches: 9. The CDR3 reads CASSTGGAFFYEQYF. In DNA form, the CDR3 reads TGTGCCAGCTCAACCGGGGGGGCTTTTTTCTACGAGCAGTACTTC.

This clonotype was found many times. This chain links TRBV7-2 with TRBJ2-1; D is possibly TRBD1 (6 bases). The CDR3 runs to 13 residues. Trimming shortened V by 4 bases and J by 2 bases, and 6 bases separated the two germline ends. Germline V CDR1 and CDR2: SGHTA, FQGNSA. CDR3 region: CASSWGPYNEQFF. The CDR3 bases are TGTGCCAGCAGCTGGGGGCCCTACAATGAGCAGTTCTTC. Combining the CDR3 with reference TRBV7-2 and TRBJ2-1 gives the whole variable domain GAGVSQSPSNKVTEKGKDVELRCDPISGHTALYWYRQSLGQGLEFLIYFQGNSAPDKSGLPSDRFSAERTGGSVSTLTIQRTQQEDSAVYLCASSWGPYNEQFFGPGTRLTVL.

This clonotype was seen at least ten times. The V call is TRBV9, the J call TRBJ2-2; 8 nucleotides agree with TRBD1. The length of the CDR3 is 16 residues. Germline V lookup: CDR1 SGDLS, CDR2 YYNGEE. V lost 4 bases to trimming and J lost 2 bases; unmatched junction nucleotides: 7. CDR3 region: CASSKGGTGNTGELFF. CDR3 nucleotide sequence: TGTGCCAGCAGCAAAGGGGGGACAGGTAACACCGGGGAGCTGTTTTTT. Full variable domain (remainder filled in from reference TRBV9 and TRBJ2-2): DSGVTQTPKHLITATGQRVTLRCSPRSGDLSVYWYQQSLDQGLQFLIQYYNGEERAKGNILERFSAQQFPDLHSELNLSSLELGDSALYFCASSKGGTGNTGELFFGEGSRLTVL.

Many counts were recorded for this clonotype. The chain links TRBV4-1 to TRBJ2-3, with D perhaps TRBD2 (5 bases). The germline V gene has CDR1 MGHRA and CDR2 YSYEKL. This CDR3 contains 16 residues. The ends were cut back, 4 bases at V and 4 bases at J, with 18 bases in the middle. CDR3 DNA sequence: TGCGCCAGCAGCCTGAGCGGTCCACAGACCTCAGATACGCAGTATTTT. Protein product: CASSLSGPQTSDTQYF.

This clonotype has at least ten counts. The chain couples TRBV5-8 to TRBJ2-7, with TRBD1 identical over 7 bases. This CDR3 spans 15 amino acids. Losses at the gene ends were 5 bases for V and 3 bases for J; bases not matched to a gene: 11. Germline loops: CDR1 SGHTS, CDR2 YDEGEE. The CDR3 spells CASSLFPRGHYEQYF. The CDR3 DNA is TGTGCCAGCAGTCTCTTCCCGAGGGGGCACTACGAGCAGTACTTC.

This clonotype showed up many times. The chain joins TRBV12-3 or TRBV12-4 to TRBJ2-7; D gene unclear. Trimming took off 6 bases at V and 2 bases at J, with 5 bases between the two ends. This CDR3 is built from 11 residues. The CDR3 loop reads CASSPAYEQYF. In nucleotides, the CDR3 is TGTGCCAGCAGCCCGGCCTACGAGCAGTACTTC.

The chain is built from TRBV5-1 and TRBJ2-7, with D perhaps TRBD1 (6 bases). The CDR3 is made up of 15 amino acids. Trimming stripped 0 bases from V and 0 bases from J, with 10 bases between. Germline CDR1 reads SGHRS; CDR2 reads YFSETQ. CDR3 DNA: TGCGCCAGCAGCTTGGAACAGGGTAGCTCCTACGAGCAGTACTTC. Encoded protein: CASSLEQGSSYEQYF.

This clonotype showed up many times. This chain links TRBV18 with TRBJ2-1, with D hard to call. Per the germline V gene, CDR1 is KGHSH and CDR2 is LQKENI. Trimming stripped 0 bases from V and 9 bases from J, with 9 bases between. The CDR3 sequence is 13 residues long. CDR3 in DNA: TGTGCCAGCTCACCACCGGCGAGAAGTGAGCAGTTCTTC. It codes for CASSPPARSEQFF. Based on the CDR3 plus reference TRBV18 and TRBJ2-1, the full variable domain is NAGVMQNPRHLVRRRGQEARLRCSPMKGHSHVYWYRQLPEEGLKFMVYLQKENIIDESGMPKERFSAEFPKEGPSILRIQQVVRGDSAAYFCASSPPARSEQFFGPGTRLTVL.

This clonotype has ten or more counts. V usage is TRBV5-6 and J usage is TRBJ2-1; 10 bases match TRBD2. The germline V gene has CDR1 SGHDT and CDR2 YYEEEE. CDR3 length equals 15 residues. With V trimmed by 1 base and J by 3 bases, 1 base remained unmatched. CDR3 sequence: CASSLTSGDYNEQFF. The CDR3 DNA reads as TGTGCCAGCAGCTTGACTAGCGGGGACTACAATGAGCAGTTCTTC.

This clonotype showed up many times. J is TRBJ2-1 and V is TRBV12-3 or TRBV12-4; D gene unclear. The CDR3 covers 14 residues. V lost 6 bases and J lost 4, with 13 bases in between. Here the CDR3 DNA reads TGTGCCAGCAGCGATAGGGAATCATACAATGAGCAGTTCTTC. Residues: CASSDRESYNEQFF.

This clonotype was picked up many times. The V and J genes are TRBV28 and TRBJ2-7, with TRBD1 as a possible D gene (5 bases). Trimming took off 5 bases at V and 6 bases at J, with 17 bases between the two ends. The germline V gene encodes CDR1 MDHEN and CDR2 SYDVKM. This CDR3 contains 14 residues. The CDR3 here is CASSPSPTGREQYF. DNA of the CDR3: TGTGCCAGCAGTCCCTCCCCTACAGGTCGCGAGCAGTACTTC.

This clonotype was seen ten or more times. This chain joins TRBV20-1 and TRBJ2-3, with 7 nucleotides matching TRBD1. The junction had 5 bases not matched to a gene; V was cut back by 0 bases and J by 2 bases. This CDR3 has 15 amino acids. Germline assignment: CDR1 DFQATT and CDR2 SNEGSKA (reference sequence). CDR3 sequence: CSARDPRGNTDTQYF. CDR3 DNA: TGCAGTGCTAGAGATCCCAGGGGGAACACAGATACGCAGTATTTT.

The sample holds many counts of this clonotype. The chain couples TRBV12-3 or TRBV12-4 to TRBJ1-4, with D unclear. The CDR3 sequence is 17 residues long. V was trimmed by 5 bases and J by 8 bases, leaving 24 bases between them. CDR3 region: CASSPTPDDTHLEKLFF. The CDR3 nucleotides read TGTGCCAGCAGTCCCACCCCGGACGATACCCATCTGGAAAAACTGTTTTTT.

V gene TRBV27 combines with J gene TRBJ2-7; 7 nucleotides agree with TRBD1. The CDR3 runs to 14 residues. CDR1 is MNHEY, CDR2 SMNVEV, per germline (reference sequence). V lost 8 bases to trimming and J lost 0 bases; unmatched junction nucleotides: 7. As DNA, the CDR3 is TGTGCCAGCGCCACAGGGGCTTACTCCTACGAGCAGTACTTC. It codes for CASATGAYSYEQYF.

This clonotype was seen a handful of times. The CDR3 DNA reads TGCGCCAGCAGCTTAGACCTACAGGAGAACACTGAAGCTTTCTTT. It translates to CASSLDLQENTEAFF. The chain is built from TRBV5-1 and TRBJ1-1; D may be TRBD1 (5 bases). The germline CDR1 and CDR2 sequences are SGHRS and YFSETQ. The CDR3 sequence is 15 residues long. Trimming took off 2 bases at V and 1 base at J, with 12 bases between the two ends.

This clonotype is medium-sized by share. The rearrangement joins TRBV9 to TRBJ2-1, with D unresolved. The V gene's germline CDR1 is SGDLS and CDR2 YYNGEE. Trimming took off 6 bases at V and 3 bases at J, with 7 bases between the two ends. The CDR3 runs 12 residues. The CDR3, as DNA: TGTGCCAGCACCGGTGACTACAATGAGCAGTTCTTC. Its translation is CASTGDYNEQFF.

This clonotype was detected many times. V and J are TRBV27 and TRBJ1-1, with a possible D match to TRBD1 (5 bases). There are 13 residues in the CDR3. Per germline, CDR1 MNHEY and CDR2 SMNVEV (reference sequence). V was clipped by 5 bases and J by 1 base, with 8 bases between them. The CDR3 is CASSPGQNTEAFF. CDR3 DNA: TGTGCCAGCAGTCCTGGACAGAACACTGAAGCTTTCTTT.

This clonotype has a count of ten or more. This chain links TRBV6-1 with TRBJ2-7; D is possibly TRBD2 (5 bases). Germline assignment: CDR1 MNHNS and CDR2 SASEGT. Deletions cut 7 bases from V and 2 bases from J, with 12 bases between. The CDR3 runs 13 residues. The CDR3 region is CASTNTSPYEQYF. The CDR3 nucleotides read TGTGCCAGCACCAATACTAGTCCCTACGAGCAGTACTTC.

This clonotype has a count of ten or more. This sequence joins TRBV7-2 and TRBJ2-7, with D perhaps matching TRBD2 (7 bases). The CDR3 length is 14 residues. CDR1 and CDR2 (germline): SGHTA, FQGNSA. Trimming removed 2 bases at V and 5 bases at J, with 13 bases between. CDR3 sequence reads: CASSLIGGRDEQYF. CDR3 nucleotide sequence: TGTGCCAGCAGCTTAATCGGGGGGCGGGACGAGCAGTACTTC.

This clonotype was counted ten times or more. This chain joins TRBV20-1 and TRBJ2-5; 10 bases line up with TRBD2. The CDR3 loop spans 14 amino acids. CDR1 and CDR2 from the germline V gene are DFQATT and SNEGSKA (reference sequence). The V gene end was trimmed by 6 bases and the J gene end by 4 bases; junction bases not matched to a gene: 8. The DNA of the CDR3 is TGCAGTGCCCCGAACCAGCGGGGGGGAGAGACCCAGTACTTC. Protein: CSAPNQRGGETQYF.